The 5 T cell receptor beta chains in this list originate from one sample, sequenced in a study of blood T cell repertoires in COVID-19. Clones were sequenced by immunoSEQ multiplex PCR, and TCRdb holds only the in-frame ones, with some missing. The table records 240,000 or so clones, 80% to 90% of them present only once. The sample comprised peripheral blood. The receptors originated from a man in his fifties or sixties with acute or convalescent COVID-19.

This chain joins TRBV30 and TRBJ2-7; 7 nucleotides align to TRBD1. J gave up 3 bases and V 5 bases, and 7 bases lay outside the gene matches. Germline V lookup: CDR1 GTSNPN, CDR2 SVGIG (reference sequence). This CDR3 region has 13 residues. The CDR3 region has the DNA TGTGCCTGGGCCGGGACAGCCAACTACGAGCAGTACTTC. It encodes CAWAGTANYEQYF.

The V gene is TRBV7-2, the J gene TRBJ1-3; a possible D gene is TRBD1 (5 bases). Trimming shortened V by 7 bases and J by 2 bases, and 15 bases separated the two germline ends. CDR1 is SGHTA and CDR2 is FQGNSA in the germline V gene. The CDR3 totals 15 residues. Here the CDR3 reads CASTPVGGTGNTIYF. The DNA of the CDR3 is TGTGCCAGCACCCCGGTGGGGGGGACTGGAAACACCATATATTTT. Filled out from reference TRBV7-2 and TRBJ1-3, the complete variable domain reads GAGVSQSPSNKVTEKGKDVELRCDPISGHTALYWYRQSLGQGLEFLIYFQGNSAPDKSGLPSDRFSAERTGGSVSTLTIQRTQQEDSAVYLCASTPVGGTGNTIYFGEGSWLTVV.

The CDR3: CATSRMASPNYGYTF. DNA for the CDR3: TGTGCCACCAGCAGAATGGCCTCACCGAACTATGGCTACACCTTC. The V call is TRBV15, the J call TRBJ1-2; D remains ambiguous. Germline values: CDR1 LNHNV, CDR2 YYDKDF (reference sequence). V was pared by 2 bases and J by 2 bases, with 12 bases between. The CDR3 runs 15 residues.

The chain combines TRBV15 with TRBJ1-2, with a tentative D call TRBD1 (6 bases). The CDR3 contains 13 residues. Germline V gene data show CDR1 as LNHNV and CDR2 as YYDKDF (reference sequence). Trimming took off 6 bases at V and 2 bases at J, with 10 bases between the two ends. CDR3 nucleotide sequence: TGTGCCACCAGTACGGACAGAAACTATGGCTACACCTTC. Protein sequence: CATSTDRNYGYTF. Full variable domain (outside the CDR3, taken from reference TRBV15 and TRBJ1-2): DAMVIQNPRYQVTQFGKPVTLSCSQTLNHNVMYWYQQKSSQAPKLLFHYYDKDFNNEADTPDNFQSRRPNTSFCFLDIRSPGLGDTAMYLCATSTDRNYGYTFGSGTRLTVV.

The CDR3 here is CASSIDPRGSLYEQYF. The CDR3 region has the DNA TGTGCCAGTAGTATAGATCCAAGGGGATCCCTCTACGAGCAGTACTTC. The genes are TRBV19 and TRBJ2-7, with D possibly TRBD1 on 5 matching bases. The germline V and J ends were trimmed by 0 bases and 3 bases, with 15 bases remaining between them. The germline V gene has CDR1 LNHDA and CDR2 SQIVND (reference sequence). This CDR3 is built from 16 residues.